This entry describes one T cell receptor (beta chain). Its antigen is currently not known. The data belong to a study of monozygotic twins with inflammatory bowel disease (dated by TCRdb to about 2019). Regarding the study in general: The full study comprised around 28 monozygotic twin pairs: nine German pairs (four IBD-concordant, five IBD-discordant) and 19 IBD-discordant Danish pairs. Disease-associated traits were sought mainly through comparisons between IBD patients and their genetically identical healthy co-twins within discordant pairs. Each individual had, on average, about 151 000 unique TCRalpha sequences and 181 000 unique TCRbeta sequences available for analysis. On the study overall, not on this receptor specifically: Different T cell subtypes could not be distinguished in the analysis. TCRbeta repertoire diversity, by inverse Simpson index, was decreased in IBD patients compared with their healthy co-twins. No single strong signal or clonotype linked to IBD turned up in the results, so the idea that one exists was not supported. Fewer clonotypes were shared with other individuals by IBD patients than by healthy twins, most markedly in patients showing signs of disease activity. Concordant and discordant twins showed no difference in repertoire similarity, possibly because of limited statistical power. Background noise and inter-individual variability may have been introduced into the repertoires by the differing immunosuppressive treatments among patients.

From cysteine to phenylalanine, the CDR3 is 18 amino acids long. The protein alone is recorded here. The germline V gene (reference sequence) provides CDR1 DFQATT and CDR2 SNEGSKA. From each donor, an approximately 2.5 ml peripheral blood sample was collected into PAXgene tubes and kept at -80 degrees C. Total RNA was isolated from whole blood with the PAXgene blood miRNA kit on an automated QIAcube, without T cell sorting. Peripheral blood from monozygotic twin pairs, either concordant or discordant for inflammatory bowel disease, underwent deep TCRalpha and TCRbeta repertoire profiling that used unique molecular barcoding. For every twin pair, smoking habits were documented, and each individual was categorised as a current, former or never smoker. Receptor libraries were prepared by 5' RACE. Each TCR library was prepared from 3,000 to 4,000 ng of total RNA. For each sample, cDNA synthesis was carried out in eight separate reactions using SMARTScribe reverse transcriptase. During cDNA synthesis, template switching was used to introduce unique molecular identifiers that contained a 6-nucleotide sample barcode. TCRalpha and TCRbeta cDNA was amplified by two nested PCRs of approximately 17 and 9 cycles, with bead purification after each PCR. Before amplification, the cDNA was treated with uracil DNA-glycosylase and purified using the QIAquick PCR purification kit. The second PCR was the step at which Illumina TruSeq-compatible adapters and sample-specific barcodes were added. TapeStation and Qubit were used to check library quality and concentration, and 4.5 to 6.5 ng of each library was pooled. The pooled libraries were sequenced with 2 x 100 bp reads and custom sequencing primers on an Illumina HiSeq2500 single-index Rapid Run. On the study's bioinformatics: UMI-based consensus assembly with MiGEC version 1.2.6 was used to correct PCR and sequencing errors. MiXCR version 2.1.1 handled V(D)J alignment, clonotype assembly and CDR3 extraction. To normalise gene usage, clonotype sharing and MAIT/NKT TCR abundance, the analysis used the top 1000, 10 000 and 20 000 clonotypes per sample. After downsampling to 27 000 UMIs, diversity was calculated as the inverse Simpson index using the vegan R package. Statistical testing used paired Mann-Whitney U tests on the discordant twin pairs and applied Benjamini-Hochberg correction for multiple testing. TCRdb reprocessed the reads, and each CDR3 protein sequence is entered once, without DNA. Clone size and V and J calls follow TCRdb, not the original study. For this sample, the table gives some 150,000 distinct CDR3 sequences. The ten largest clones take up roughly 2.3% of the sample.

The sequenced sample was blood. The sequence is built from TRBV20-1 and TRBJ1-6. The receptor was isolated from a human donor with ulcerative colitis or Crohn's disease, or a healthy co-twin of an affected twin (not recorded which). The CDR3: CSARVGRPERAYNSPLHF.